One T cell receptor beta chain is described in this entry. Its antigen is undetermined. The sample is drawn from a study of T cell responses to AZD1222 COVID-19 vaccine. The CDR3 length is 15 residues. V lost 2 bases and J 1 base, leaving 8 bases between the germline ends. Germline V lookup: CDR1 MGHDK, CDR2 SYGVNS. Regarding the study as a whole: Across the whole spike, CD4 TCRs peaked at regions 160-218 and 743-854. Clonal diversity was possibly underestimated, and the donors were mostly white British, with more females. Vaccination with two AZD1222 doses was followed by a rise in Spike-specific TCR breadth and depth.

Measured with immunoSEQ multiplex PCR; TCRdb has only the in-frame clones, and not every one. The profile covers 110,000 or so clones, with 89% appearing a single time and approximately 45% taken by the ten largest. The V gene is TRBV25-1, the J gene TRBJ2-2; D may be TRBD2 (6 bases). The TCR sequence derives from an adult who received the AZD1222 COVID-19 vaccine. The material sequenced was peripheral blood, taken 28 days after the second AZD1222 dose. In nucleotides, the CDR3 is TGTGCCAGCAGTGAAAGGAGGGGGAACACCGGGGAGCTGTTTTTT. Its translation is CASSERRGNTGELFF.